The 18 T cell receptor beta chains below all came from one sample that was sequenced in a study of blood T cell repertoires in COVID-19. The repertoire was sequenced with immunoSEQ multiplex PCR; TCRdb's copy has only in-frame clones and lacks some. The sample includes about 170,000 clones, approximately 79% seen only once; the top ten take roughly 20%. The source material was PBMCs or T cells enriched from blood (not recorded which). The receptor source for this set is a woman aged 70-85 years in a cohort exposed to, infected with or recovered from COVID-19 (not recorded which).

The chain combines TRBV24-1 with TRBJ2-3; D is possibly TRBD1 (6 bases). This CDR3 region has 16 residues. V lost 2 bases to trimming and J lost 6 bases, with 17 bases between them. Germline CDR1 reads KGHDR; CDR2 reads SFDVKD. The CDR3 DNA follows: TGTGCCACCAGTGATTCGAGTACAGGGTTGAAGGATACGCAGTATTTT. Amino acid sequence: CATSDSSTGLKDTQYF.

The chain recombines TRBV11-2 with TRBJ1-1, with D maybe TRBD1 (5 bases). V was shortened by 2 bases and J by 1 base, with 11 bases between the two germline ends. The CDR3 has 15 residues. Germline V gene lookup returns CDR1 SGHAT and CDR2 FQNNGV. The CDR3 reads CASSLRWTPNTEAFF. In DNA, the CDR3 is TGTGCCAGCAGCTTACGTTGGACACCGAACACTGAAGCTTTCTTT.

Ten or more counts support this clone. V gene TRBV2 combines with J gene TRBJ1-4, with 9 bases that match TRBD1. The V segment lost 3 bases and the J segment 6 bases; nucleotides outside the gene matches: 2. CDR1 is SNHLY, CDR2 FYNNEI, per germline. This CDR3 has 14 residues. CDR3 protein: CASSDRTGDEKLFF. The CDR3 DNA sequence: TGTGCCAGCAGTGACCGGACAGGGGATGAAAAACTGTTTTTT.

The chain couples TRBV19 to TRBJ2-1, with D perhaps matching TRBD1 (5 bases). The V and J ends lost 3 bases and 6 bases respectively, with 12 bases between them. CDR1 LNHDA and CDR2 SQIVND come from the germline V gene (reference sequence). CDR3 length equals 14 residues. CDR3 nucleotides: TGTGCCAGTAGTATTAGGCAGGGTAGCAATGAGCAGTTCTTC. Its protein product is CASSIRQGSNEQFF.

Comment on this clone: The junction differs from germline at one of its ends, possibly a read error. V and J are TRBV7-7 and TRBJ2-1, with no clear D. Germline-derived CDR1 and CDR2 are SSHAT and FNYEAQ (reference sequence). The CDR3 has 15 amino acids. CDR3 DNA sequence: TGTGCTAGCAGTCCTGACTGGAGCTCCTACAATGAGCAGTTCTTC. Its protein product is CASSPDWSSYNEQFF. Based on the CDR3 plus reference TRBV7-7 and TRBJ2-1, the full variable domain is GAGVSQSPRYKVTKRGQDVTLRCDPISSHATLYWYQQALGQGPEFLTYFNYEAQPDKSGLPSDRFSAERPEGSISTLTIQRTEQRDSAMYRCASSPDWSSYNEQFFGPGTRLTVL.

The table lists this clone with a count of one. The CDR3 is CASSLGQAAGINEKLFF. The CDR3 DNA follows: TGTGCCAGCAGCTTAGGTCAGGCAGCTGGCATTAATGAAAAACTGTTTTTT. The rearrangement joins TRBV7-9 to TRBJ1-4; D call uncertain. The germline CDR1 and CDR2 sequences are SEHNR and FQNEAQ (reference sequence). The V end was cut by 1 base, the J end by 4 bases, with 16 bases between. The CDR3 covers 17 residues.

The chain carries TRBV3-1 (or the pseudogene TRBV3-2) and TRBJ2-7; 8 bases fit TRBD1. This CDR3 contains 14 residues. The V gene end was trimmed by 5 bases and the J gene end by 6 bases; junction bases not matched to a gene: 9. CDR1 and CDR2 from the germline V gene are LGHDT and YNNKEL (reference sequence). CDR3: CASSTGQGGGEQYF. The CDR3 DNA follows: TGTGCCAGCAGCACTGGACAGGGTGGGGGCGAGCAGTACTTC.

The chain joins TRBV28 to TRBJ1-1; 9 bases line up with TRBD1. The CDR3 totals 15 residues. Germline V gene sequence: CDR1 MDHEN, CDR2 SYDVKM. After removal of 4 bases from V and 7 bases from J, the junction contained 10 bases not matched to a gene. The CDR3 DNA reads TGTGCCAGCAGTTCCGCGGGGACAGGGAAAAATGAAGCTTTCTTT. Translating it yields CASSSAGTGKNEAFF. Based on the CDR3 plus reference TRBV28 and TRBJ1-1, the full variable domain is DVKVTQSSRYLVKRTGEKVFLECVQDMDHENMFWYRQDPGLGLRLIYFSYDVKMKEKGDIPEGYSVSREKKERFSLILESASTNQTSMYLCASSSAGTGKNEAFFGQGTRLTVV.

V gene TRBV2 combines with J gene TRBJ2-3; D perhaps matches TRBD2 (5 bases). V shed 7 bases and J shed 5 bases, with 13 bases lying between them. Germline V gene lookup returns CDR1 SNHLY and CDR2 FYNNEI. The CDR3 runs to 13 residues. The CDR3 sequence: CASTLDQVDTQYF. In nucleotides, the CDR3 is TGTGCCAGCACACTAGACCAAGTAGATACGCAGTATTTT.

Worth noting for this clone: This probably arose from a read error, given a far larger clone one base away. The chain's CDR3 is CASSHSNEQFF. CDR3 sequence (DNA): TGTGCCAGCAGCCATTCCAATGAGCAGTTCTTC. The V gene is TRBV7-9, the J gene TRBJ2-1, with D unresolved. Germline values: CDR1 SEHNR, CDR2 FQNEAQ (reference sequence). Trimming took 5 bases from V and 6 from J, leaving 5 bases between them. This CDR3 is built from 11 residues.

The rearrangement joins TRBV25-1 to TRBJ2-3, with a tentative D call TRBD2 (6 bases). Germline V gene lookup returns CDR1 MGHDK and CDR2 SYGVNS. CDR3 length: 16 amino acids. V was cut by 5 bases and J by 1 base, with 16 bases left in between. The CDR3 region is CASSPLQTRRTDTQYF. In nucleotides, the CDR3 is TGTGCCAGCAGTCCTCTCCAGACTAGGCGCACAGATACGCAGTATTTT.

The chain combines TRBV10-2 with TRBJ2-3; a possible D gene is TRBD2 (5 bases). Trimming removed 8 bases from V and 0 bases from J, with 9 bases in between. This CDR3 is built from 13 residues. In germline, CDR1 is WSHSY, CDR2 SAAADI. The CDR3 DNA follows: TGCGCCAGCGTGGACTGGAGCACAGATACGCAGTATTTT. It translates to CASVDWSTDTQYF.

V and J are TRBV6-2 or TRBV6-3 and TRBJ1-1, with a possible D match to TRBD1 (6 bases). The ends were cut back, 2 bases at V and 5 bases at J, with 15 bases in the middle. The CDR3 is 15 residues long. CDR1 and CDR2 from the germline V gene are MNHEY and SVGEGT. CDR3 sequence (DNA): TGTGCCAGCAGTTACCTCCTGACAGGAGGAACTGAAGCTTTCTTT. Amino acid sequence: CASSYLLTGGTEAFF.

This chain uses TRBV4-3 with TRBJ1-4; D remains unclear. Germline lookup yields CDR1 LGHNA and CDR2 YSLEER. V was pared by 0 bases and J by 5 bases, with 7 bases between. The length of the CDR3 is 14 residues. Written as DNA, the CDR3 is TGCGCCAGCAGCCAAGAGAGGTCAAATGAAAAACTGTTTTTT. It codes for CASSQERSNEKLFF.

The chain couples TRBV4-1 to TRBJ1-5; 9 positions match TRBD1. The CDR3 extends over 13 amino acids. The germline gives CDR1 MGHRA, CDR2 YSYEKL. After removal of 5 bases from V and 6 bases from J, the junction contained 2 bases not matched to a gene. CDR3 amino acids: CASSGDRVQPQHF. CDR3 nucleotide sequence: TGCGCCAGCAGCGGGGACAGGGTTCAGCCCCAGCATTTT.

This clone has only one observation. The J gene is TRBJ1-1, the V gene TRBV3-1 (or the pseudogene TRBV3-2); TRBD1 is a possible D gene (5 bases). Germline CDR1 is LGHDT and CDR2 is YNNKEL (reference sequence). This CDR3 spans 13 amino acids. V was pared by 4 bases and J by 4 bases, with 10 bases between. The CDR3 DNA follows: TGTGCCAGCAGCCCCCCTGGGGCCACTGAAGCTTTCTTT. This sequence encodes CASSPPGATEAFF.

The V call is TRBV27, the J call TRBJ2-7, with 7 bases fitting TRBD1. This CDR3 has 14 residues. Germline trimming cut 5 bases from V and 7 bases from J; bases unmatched to any gene: 11. In germline, CDR1 is MNHEY, CDR2 SMNVEV (reference sequence). CDR3 sequence (DNA): TGTGCCAGCAGTCTGGACAGGTCGAGGGGGGAGCAGTACTTC. It yields the protein CASSLDRSRGEQYF.

This clone occurred a few times. V is TRBV5-1 and J is TRBJ2-1, with 12 bases aligning to TRBD2. CDR3 length equals 19 residues. V shed 0 bases and J 1 base; nucleotides not matched to a gene: 8. Germline lookup yields CDR1 SGHRS and CDR2 YFSETQ. CDR3 sequence reads: CASSLGRLAGGGSYNEQFF. The CDR3 DNA follows: TGCGCCAGCAGCTTGGGACGGCTAGCGGGAGGGGGGTCCTACAATGAGCAGTTCTTC.